These T cell receptor beta chains were read from a single sample in a study of T cells in Graves' hyperthyroidism and ophthalmopathy. In TCRdb, the multiplex PCR reads were re-called with MiXCR into one record per CDR3 protein. The table lists around 350,000 distinct CDR3 sequences, roughly a sixth of them singletons. What was sequenced was blood. All receptors come from a woman aged 30 to 39 with Graves' hyperthyroidism that later progressed to Graves' ophthalmopathy. Each CDR3 is given without its conserved first and last residue. Fields, in order: J gene, V gene, CDR3 protein.

j_call: TRBJ1-2
v_call: TRBV7-9
cdr3_aa: ASSLRDRLNYGYT

j_call: TRBJ1-2
v_call: TRBV20-1
cdr3_aa: SAHVRTGDVTYGYT

j_call: TRBJ2-3
v_call: TRBV6-1
cdr3_aa: ASNLGAGGADTQY

j_call: TRBJ2-5
v_call: TRBV5-1
cdr3_aa: ASSFGLETGETQY

j_call: TRBJ2-7
v_call: TRBV20-1
cdr3_aa: SAQTYSNYHEQY

j_call: TRBJ2-3
v_call: TRBV5-1
cdr3_aa: ASSLTGGRLTDTQY

j_call: TRBJ2-5
v_call: TRBV18
cdr3_aa: ASSPVTWAGNLGLQETQY

j_call: TRBJ2-1
v_call: TRBV27
cdr3_aa: AAAGLDNEQF

j_call: TRBJ2-6
v_call: TRBV10-3
cdr3_aa: AISEWGQTHSGANVLT

j_call: TRBJ1-1
v_call: TRBV20-1
cdr3_aa: SARRPGENTEAF

j_call: TRBJ1-3
v_call: TRBV5-1
cdr3_aa: ASSVTTGRQTGNTIY

j_call: TRBJ2-1
v_call: TRBV5-1
cdr3_aa: ASSLGGATYNEQF

j_call: TRBJ2-5
v_call: TRBV7-6
cdr3_aa: ASSSVTGQETQY

j_call: TRBJ1-1
v_call: TRBV10-3
cdr3_aa: AIREAGSGTEAF

j_call: TRBJ2-7
v_call: TRBV20-1
cdr3_aa: SAPTSGTAQY

j_call: TRBJ1-2
v_call: TRBV29-1
cdr3_aa: SVEYRFGETNYGYT

j_call: TRBJ2-2
v_call: TRBV27
cdr3_aa: ASRHAQGRNTGELF

j_call: TRBJ2-2
v_call: TRBV24-1
cdr3_aa: ATSDFAGELF

j_call: TRBJ2-2
v_call: TRBV3-1
cdr3_aa: ASSQLRRRNTGELF

j_call: TRBJ2-4
v_call: TRBV19
cdr3_aa: ASSIGNPGAKNIQY

j_call: TRBJ1-6
v_call: TRBV19
cdr3_aa: ASRTGSSYNSPLH

j_call: TRBJ1-5
v_call: TRBV7-8
cdr3_aa: ASSSRAGTGDQGKPGQPQH

j_call: TRBJ2-1
v_call: TRBV5-1
cdr3_aa: ASSDRPGGNEQF

j_call: TRBJ1-1
v_call: TRBV5-1
cdr3_aa: ASSYAATSMNTEAF

j_call: TRBJ2-7
v_call: TRBV27
cdr3_aa: ASSLAGLGFEQY

j_call: TRBJ1-6
v_call: TRBV20-1
cdr3_aa: SAQPGGSPLH

j_call: TRBJ1-5
v_call: TRBV6-1
cdr3_aa: ATKRPGTDQPQH

j_call: TRBJ2-7
v_call: TRBV12-3/TRBV12-4
cdr3_aa: ASSPSGTGYEQY

j_call: TRBJ2-5
v_call: TRBV28
cdr3_aa: ASSSAGHFQETQY

j_call: TRBJ2-7
v_call: TRBV3-1
cdr3_aa: ASSQDRLGDNSKTYEQY

j_call: TRBJ2-1
v_call: TRBV6-4
cdr3_aa: ASSESRDRGEQF

j_call: TRBJ2-3
v_call: TRBV27
cdr3_aa: ASSSPLNSGRTDTQY

j_call: TRBJ2-7
v_call: TRBV20-1
cdr3_aa: SATARMTSFSSYEQY

j_call: TRBJ2-7
v_call: TRBV3-1
cdr3_aa: ASSQIDGLDEQY

j_call: TRBJ2-5
v_call: TRBV20-1
cdr3_aa: SALDLTAKETQY

j_call: TRBJ2-7
v_call: TRBV11-2
cdr3_aa: ASSLSGTISYEQY

j_call: TRBJ2-3
v_call: TRBV2
cdr3_aa: ASGRSTDTQY

j_call: TRBJ1-2
v_call: TRBV5-1
cdr3_aa: ASSSISGYGYT

j_call: TRBJ2-7
v_call: TRBV7-9
cdr3_aa: ASSHTGTPKAYEQY

j_call: TRBJ1-1
v_call: TRBV6-1
cdr3_aa: ASSESRGGVF

j_call: TRBJ2-7
v_call: TRBV20-1
cdr3_aa: SARDPASYEQY

j_call: TRBJ1-5
v_call: TRBV6-2/TRBV6-3
cdr3_aa: ASKHRDRGFSQPQH

j_call: TRBJ2-7
v_call: TRBV5-1
cdr3_aa: ASSLRTPGYEQY

j_call: TRBJ1-1
v_call: TRBV7-9
cdr3_aa: ASSLRHFFGSRDTEAF

j_call: TRBJ1-2
v_call: TRBV27
cdr3_aa: ASSLYGTPAGYT

j_call: TRBJ2-5
v_call: TRBV7-7
cdr3_aa: ASSFRPERKTQY

j_call: TRBJ2-3
v_call: TRBV14
cdr3_aa: ASSQVPYLPTDTQY

j_call: TRBJ1-1
v_call: TRBV6-1
cdr3_aa: ASTNSPTEAF

j_call: TRBJ2-1
v_call: TRBV7-2
cdr3_aa: ASRTFASLSSYNEQF

j_call: TRBJ2-5
v_call: TRBV10-1
cdr3_aa: ASSRTPQEGQETQY

j_call: TRBJ1-6
v_call: TRBV4-1
cdr3_aa: ASSQVGLDNSPLH

j_call: TRBJ2-5
v_call: TRBV4-1
cdr3_aa: ASSARGGGQETQY

j_call: TRBJ2-3
v_call: TRBV7-9
cdr3_aa: ASSSRDLQDTDASTDTQY

j_call: TRBJ2-7
v_call: TRBV7-9
cdr3_aa: ASSSTNYEQY

j_call: TRBJ2-3
v_call: TRBV13
cdr3_aa: ASSLALLPDTQY

j_call: TRBJ2-7
v_call: TRBV6-1
cdr3_aa: ASRPGQGGYEQY

j_call: TRBJ2-1
v_call: TRBV7-9
cdr3_aa: ASSPALWTNNEQF

j_call: TRBJ2-7
v_call: TRBV18
cdr3_aa: ASSPGGQVYEQY

j_call: TRBJ2-1
v_call: TRBV7-9
cdr3_aa: ASSLVQGTANEQF

j_call: TRBJ1-2
v_call: TRBV2
cdr3_aa: ASSEKGFTGIGYT